This entry features one T cell receptor beta chain sequence. The antigen is unknown. The data originate from a study of CD8+ T cells in alopecia areata. The treatment denotes: oral pan-JAK inhibitor, 5-10 mg twice daily. Study conclusions and caveats: Sharing of TCR sequences between patients (possibly for HLA-related reasons) was less clear than in mice.

RNA extraction was followed by reverse transcription into cDNA, which acted as the sequencing template. Profiled with immunoSEQ multiplex PCR; TCRdb holds only in-frame clones, not every one. The profile shows 140,000 to 150,000 clones, about 51% of them singletons. This receptor was taken from a human donor with alopecia areata. The sample here was CD8+ T cells sorted from blood, taken at week 4, from a patient treated with tofacitinib.

Written as DNA, the CDR3 is TGTGCCATCAGTGGTCTAGGGAGCCACGAGCAGTACTTC. Encoded protein: CAISGLGSHEQYF. The chain links TRBV10-3 to TRBJ2-7; a possible D gene is TRBD2 (5 bases). The V end lost 4 bases, the J end lost 5 bases, and 12 bases lay between the germline ends. The CDR3 loop spans 13 amino acids. Germline CDR1 is ENHRY and CDR2 is SYGVKD.